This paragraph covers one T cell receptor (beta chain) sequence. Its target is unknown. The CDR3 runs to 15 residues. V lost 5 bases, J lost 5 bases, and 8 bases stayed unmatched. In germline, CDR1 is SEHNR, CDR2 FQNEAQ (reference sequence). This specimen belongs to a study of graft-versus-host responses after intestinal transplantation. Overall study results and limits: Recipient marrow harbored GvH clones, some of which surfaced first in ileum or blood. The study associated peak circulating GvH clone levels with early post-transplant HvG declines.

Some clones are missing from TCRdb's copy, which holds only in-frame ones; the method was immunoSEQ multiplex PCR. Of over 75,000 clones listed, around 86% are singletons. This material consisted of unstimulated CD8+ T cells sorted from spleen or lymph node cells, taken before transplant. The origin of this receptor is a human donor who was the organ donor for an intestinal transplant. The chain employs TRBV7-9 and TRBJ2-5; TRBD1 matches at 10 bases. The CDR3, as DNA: TGTGCCAGCAGCCCGAGGACAGGGGGGAGGGAGACCCAGTACTTC. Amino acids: CASSPRTGGRETQYF. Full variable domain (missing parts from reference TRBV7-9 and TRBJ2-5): DTGVSQNPRHKITKRGQNVTFRCDPISEHNRLYWYRQTLGQGPEFLTYFQNEAQLEKSRLLSDRFSAERPKGSFSTLEIQRTEQGDSAMYLCASSPRTGGRETQYFGPGTRLLVL.